This TCR beta chain was captured by sequencing in a study of T cells after posttransplantation cyclophosphamide. Peripheral blood was collected from the related graft donor on the marrow donation day. A word on this clone: The target antigen is unknown.

Repertoires were generated with immunoSEQ multiplex PCR, while TCRdb's copy carries only in-frame clones and drops some. Counted here are tens of thousands of clones, approximately 71% occurring once; the ten biggest clones make up roughly 0.62%. The CDR3 totals 15 residues. Trimming stripped 4 bases from V and 0 bases from J, with 10 bases between. Germline V gene data show CDR1 as MNHEY and CDR2 as SMNVEV (reference sequence). The study's findings and limits: Donor-recipient repertoire similarity was low at 1-2 months, rising over year one.

Sequenced sample: memory CD4+ T cells sorted from PBMCs. This TCR derives from a woman aged 55-69 years in good health, CMV-negative, and a related stem cell transplant donor. The chain recombines TRBV27 with TRBJ1-5; D may be TRBD1 (6 bases). The CDR3 coding sequence is TGTGCCAGCAGTTGGGGGCAACCTAGCAATCAGCCCCAGCATTTT. Encoded protein: CASSWGQPSNQPQHF.